This T cell receptor (beta chain) is from a study of T cell responses to AZD1222 COVID-19 vaccine. Germline V gives CDR1 SNHLY, CDR2 FYNNEI. V was trimmed by 8 bases and J by 3 bases, leaving 12 bases between them. The CDR3 totals 13 residues. Profiling relied on immunoSEQ multiplex PCR, and the TCRdb table lists in-frame clones only, not all of them. Of more than 150,000 clones in the sample, about 93% were seen once. This TCR was sampled from an adult in good health. The chain is built from TRBV2 and TRBJ2-3, with unresolved D. This specimen consisted of peripheral blood, obtained on day 0 of AZD1222 vaccination. CDR3 amino acids: CASGRIPTDTQYF. CDR3 sequence (DNA): TGTGCCAGCGGCCGTATACCAACAGATACGCAGTATTTT.